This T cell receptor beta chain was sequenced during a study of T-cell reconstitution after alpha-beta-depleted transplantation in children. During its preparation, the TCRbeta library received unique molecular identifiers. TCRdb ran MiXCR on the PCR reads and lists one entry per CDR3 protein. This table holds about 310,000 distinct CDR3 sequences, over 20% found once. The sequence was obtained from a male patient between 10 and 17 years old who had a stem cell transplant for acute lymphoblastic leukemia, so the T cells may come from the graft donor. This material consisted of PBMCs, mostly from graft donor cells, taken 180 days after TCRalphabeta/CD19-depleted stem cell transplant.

The CDR3 sequence: CASRSGQRQETQYF. In DNA, the CDR3 is TGTGCCAGCAGGTCAGGACAGAGGCAAGAGACCCAGTACTTC. The gene calls are TRBV7-9 and TRBJ2-5, with D possibly TRBD1 on 6 matching bases. The CDR3 consists of 14 residues. Germline-derived CDR1 and CDR2 are SEHNR and FQNEAQ (reference sequence). V was cut by 6 bases and J by 2 bases, with 13 bases left in between.